This T cell receptor beta chain was captured in a study of blood T cell repertoires in COVID-19. Looking at the study overall: Samples taken during acute and convalescent COVID-19 were collected in the United States, Italy and Spain. The analysed material was cDNA or gDNA that came from T cells, B-cell-depleted T cells, or PBMCs.

As handled by the study authors: Amplification from reference gene primers served as the basis for estimated nucleated cell counts. Profiling relied on immunoSEQ multiplex PCR, and the TCRdb table lists in-frame clones only, not all of them. From that table come the V and J calls and clone size; the DNA was used to work out D and trimming. The repertoire holds 240,000 or so clones, with roughly 90% as singletons. Germline V gives CDR1 MNHNY, CDR2 SVGAGI (reference sequence). The CDR3 is made up of 16 amino acids. V lost 5 bases to trimming and J lost 2 bases, with 13 bases between them. Sequencing was performed on peripheral blood. This TCR came from a man between 60 and 70 years old who had recovered from COVID-19. The V call is TRBV6-6, the J call TRBJ1-6; a weak D match, TRBD1 (5 bases). The CDR3 loop reads CASSPRVRAYNSPLHF. For the CDR3, the DNA is TGTGCCAGCAGTCCTCGGGTCAGGGCCTATAATTCACCCCTCCACTTT.